This T cell receptor beta chain was recorded in a study of response to subunit inactivated influenza vaccine. Study results and limitations: It was suggested by the authors that few new T cells are recruited by each seasonal influenza vaccination.

The CDR3 covers 16 residues. CDR1 and CDR2 (germline): SGHAT, FQNNGV. The V segment lost 4 bases and the J segment 7 bases; nucleotides outside the gene matches: 12. This clonotype has just a few counts. Its specificity is unknown. From the RT-PCR reads, TCRdb called clonotypes with MiXCR, one entry per CDR3 protein. The sample includes hundreds of thousands of distinct CDR3 sequences, 7.6% of them seen just once. Sequencing was performed on PBMCs from blood, taken roughly 24 months after vaccination. The clonotype originates from a man between 50 and 75 years old who received an inactivated influenza vaccine. The chain couples TRBV11-2 to TRBJ2-3; 9 nucleotides line up with TRBD2. The CDR3 DNA follows: TGTGCCAGCAGCTCGGGCGGGGGGGCAAAGCTGTATACGCAGTATTTT. Its protein is CASSSGGGAKLYTQYF.